This TCR beta chain was captured by sequencing in a study of CD8+ T cells in alopecia areata. Regarding treatment: oral pan-JAK inhibitor, 5-10 mg twice daily. Extraction of RNA preceded its reverse transcription into cDNA, which served as the sequencing template. The protocol was immunoSEQ multiplex PCR, while the TCRdb copy is restricted to in-frame clones and leaves out a portion. The table records roughly 70,000 clones, around 30% of them present only once. The clonotype comes from a human donor with alopecia areata. The sequences come from CD8+ T cells sorted from blood, collected at week 4, from a patient treated with tofacitinib.

The CDR3 DNA reads TGTGCCAGCAGCTCCCCAGATACGCAGTATTTT. This translates into CASSSPDTQYF. The chain couples TRBV7-2 to TRBJ2-3; D gene ambiguous. V lost 4 bases and J lost 4, with 3 bases in between. The germline V gene encodes CDR1 SGHTA and CDR2 FQGNSA. CDR3 length: 11 amino acids.